This section outlines one T cell receptor beta chain sequence together with its context. Per the authors' pipeline: Amplification of reference gene primers provided the estimated nucleated cell counts. The repertoire was sequenced with immunoSEQ multiplex PCR; TCRdb's copy has only in-frame clones and lacks some. D and trimming come from the DNA, and the V and J calls and clone size come from that table. The sample records more than 85,000 clones, around four fifths being singletons. In germline, CDR1 is SEHNR, CDR2 FQNEAQ (reference sequence). The CDR3 loop spans 17 amino acids. Trimming took 2 bases from V and 4 from J; bases not matched to a gene: 9. The source of the sample is a study of blood T cell repertoires in COVID-19.

The sequence came from a man aged 40-49 years with active or convalescent COVID-19. V gene TRBV7-9 combines with J gene TRBJ2-7, with 12 bases that match TRBD1. Sequencing was carried out using peripheral blood. Written as DNA, the CDR3 is TGTGCCAGCAGCTTATACGTCAGGGACAGGGGGCTGTACGAGCAGTACTTC. Translation: CASSLYVRDRGLYEQYF.